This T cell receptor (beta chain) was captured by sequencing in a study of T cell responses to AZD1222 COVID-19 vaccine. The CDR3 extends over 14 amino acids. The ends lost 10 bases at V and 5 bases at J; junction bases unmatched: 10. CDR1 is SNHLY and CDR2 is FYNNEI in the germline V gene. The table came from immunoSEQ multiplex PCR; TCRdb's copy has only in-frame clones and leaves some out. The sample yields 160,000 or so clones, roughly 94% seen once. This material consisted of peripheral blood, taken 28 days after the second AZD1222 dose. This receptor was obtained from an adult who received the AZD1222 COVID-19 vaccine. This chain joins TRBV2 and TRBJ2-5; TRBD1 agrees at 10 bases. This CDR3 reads CATKRDRGWETQYF. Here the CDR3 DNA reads TGTGCCACGAAACGGGACAGGGGTTGGGAGACCCAGTACTTC.